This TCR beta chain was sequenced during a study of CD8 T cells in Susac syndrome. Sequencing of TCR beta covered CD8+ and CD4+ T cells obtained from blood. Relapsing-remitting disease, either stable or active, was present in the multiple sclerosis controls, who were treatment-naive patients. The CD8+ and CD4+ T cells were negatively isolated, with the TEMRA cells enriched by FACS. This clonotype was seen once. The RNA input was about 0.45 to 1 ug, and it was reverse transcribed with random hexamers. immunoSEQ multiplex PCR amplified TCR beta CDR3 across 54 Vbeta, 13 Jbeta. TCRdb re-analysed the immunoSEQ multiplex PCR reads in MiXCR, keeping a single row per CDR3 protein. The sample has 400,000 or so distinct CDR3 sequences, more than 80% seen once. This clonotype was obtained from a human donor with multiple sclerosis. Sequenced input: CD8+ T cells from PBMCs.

The CDR3 sequence is CASSQDFDRSTGYTF. The CDR3 region has the DNA TGTGCCAGCAGCCAAGATTTTGACAGGAGTACTGGCTACACCTTC. The chain recombines TRBV3-1 with TRBJ1-2; D is perhaps TRBD1 (6 bases). This CDR3 is 15 amino acids long. V was clipped by 0 bases and J by 7 bases, with 15 bases between them. From germline, CDR1 is LGHDT and CDR2 YNNKEL (reference sequence).